The 27 T cell receptor beta chains in this list originate from one sample, sequenced in a study of cytomegalovirus exposure and HLA in healthy donors. The data were produced by immunoSEQ multiplex PCR, yet TCRdb's version contains in-frame clones alone and is incomplete. The sample carries roughly 60,000 clones, about 96% recorded once. Sequencing was performed on PBMCs. Receptors were obtained from a woman younger than 35 in good health and CMV-seronegative.

This sequence joins TRBV11-2 and TRBJ1-3; maybe TRBD1 (5 bases). The germline CDR1 and CDR2 sequences are SGHAT and FQNNGV. Trimming pared 0 bases from V and 0 bases from J, leaving 9 bases between. This CDR3 has 16 residues. CDR3 nucleotides: TGTGCCAGCAGCTTAGATTTTGGGGCCTCTGGAAACACCATATATTTT. Translation: CASSLDFGASGNTIYF.

The V and J genes are TRBV7-2 and TRBJ1-5, with D perhaps matching TRBD1 (5 bases). The ends were cut back, 5 bases at V and 6 bases at J, with 17 bases in the middle. CDR1 is SGHTA and CDR2 is FQGNSA in the germline V gene. The CDR3 has 15 amino acids. CDR3 in DNA: TGTGCCAGCAGCCTCCGTAGCGGGGCCGGTCAGCCCCAGCATTTT. It is translated as CASSLRSGAGQPQHF.

This chain uses TRBV7-6 with TRBJ1-1, with 7 bases aligning to TRBD1. The germline V gene has CDR1 SGHVS and CDR2 FNYEAQ. Germline trimming cut 5 bases from V and 1 base from J; bases unmatched to any gene: 7. CDR3 length equals 15 residues. The CDR3 loop is CASSKAGGWNTEAFF. In nucleotides, the CDR3 is TGTGCCAGCAGCAAAGCAGGGGGGTGGAACACTGAAGCTTTCTTT.

The chain combines TRBV19 with TRBJ2-1; the match to TRBD1 covers 10 bases. V lost 6 bases to trimming and J lost 4 bases; unmatched junction nucleotides: 3. Germline V CDR1 and CDR2: LNHDA, SQIVND (reference sequence). The CDR3 length is 14 residues. Written as DNA, the CDR3 is TGTGCCAGTAGGGGGGACAGGGGTTACAATGAGCAGTTCTTC. This gives the protein CASRGDRGYNEQFF.

This chain connects TRBV27 to TRBJ2-1; TRBD2 agrees at 7 bases. Germline CDR1 and CDR2: MNHEY and SMNVEV (reference sequence). This CDR3 region has 16 residues. Trimming took 7 bases from V and 7 from J; bases not matched to a gene: 16. In DNA, the CDR3 is TGTGCCAGCACCCTGAGGCCCCTAGCGGTAGGGAATGAGCAGTTCTTC. It codes for CASTLRPLAVGNEQFF.

This sequence joins TRBV11-3 and TRBJ2-3; D call uncertain. Germline CDR1 is SGHNT and CDR2 is YENEEA. Trimming took off 5 bases at V and 4 bases at J, with 13 bases between the two ends. CDR3 length equals 14 residues. The CDR3 protein is CASSPPQNSDTQYF. The CDR3 DNA is TGTGCCAGCAGCCCCCCACAGAATTCAGATACGCAGTATTTT.

The rearrangement uses TRBV18 and TRBJ1-1; 9 bases line up with TRBD1. V gave up 2 bases and J gave up 4 bases; unmatched junction bases: 8. This CDR3 spans 16 amino acids. The germline CDR1 and CDR2 sequences are KGHSH and LQKENI. CDR3 loop: CASSPRNRGPGTEAFF. The CDR3 nucleotides are TGTGCCAGCTCACCAAGAAACAGGGGGCCCGGCACTGAAGCTTTCTTT.

CDR3 bases: TGCGCCAGCAGCCAATCCACTAGCGGGCCTTACAATGAGCAGTTCTTC. It codes for CASSQSTSGPYNEQFF. The chain has TRBV4-3 and TRBJ2-1, with 9 bases aligning to TRBD2. From germline, CDR1 is LGHNA and CDR2 YSLEER. The CDR3 runs 16 residues. V shed 2 bases, J shed 4 bases, and the junction held 6 bases outside the gene matches.

The chain uses TRBV11-2 and TRBJ1-5, with D perhaps matching TRBD1 (6 bases). The ends were cut back, 1 base at V and 1 base at J, with 8 bases in the middle. CDR1 is SGHAT, CDR2 FQNNGV, per germline. This CDR3 has 15 residues. The CDR3 loop reads CASSLAGQSNQPQHF. For the CDR3, the DNA is TGTGCCAGCAGCTTAGCGGGACAAAGCAATCAGCCCCAGCATTTT.

J is TRBJ2-2 and V is TRBV7-2; 10 bases line up with TRBD1. The CDR3 length is 16 residues. Germline-derived CDR1 and CDR2 are SGHTA and FQGNSA. V shed 4 bases and J 5 bases; nucleotides not matched to a gene: 7. The CDR3 DNA reads as TGTGCCAGCAGCTACTGGACAGGGGGTTATACCGGGGAGCTGTTTTTT. It yields the protein CASSYWTGGYTGELFF.

V usage is TRBV6-5 and J usage is TRBJ1-4; D is unclear. The CDR3 has 13 amino acids. Deletions cut 4 bases from V and 0 bases from J, with 3 bases between. Germline V gene data show CDR1 as MNHEY and CDR2 as SVGAGI. This chain's CDR3 is CASSSATNEKLFF. Here the CDR3 DNA reads TGTGCCAGCAGTTCCGCAACTAATGAAAAACTGTTTTTT.

This rearrangement joins TRBV5-6 to TRBJ1-1; D is unclear. The CDR3 totals 12 residues. The germline V gene encodes CDR1 SGHDT and CDR2 YYEEEE. The V gene lost 2 bases and the J gene lost 5 bases, with 7 bases spanning the gap. CDR3 loop: CASSFSRTEAFF. DNA for the CDR3: TGTGCCAGCAGCTTTTCCCGGACTGAAGCTTTCTTT.

This clone appeared once. The chain carries TRBV10-1 and TRBJ2-2; weak D call: TRBD2 (5 bases). This CDR3 has 18 residues. Germline values: CDR1 WNHNN, CDR2 SYGVQD (reference sequence). The V end lost 0 bases, the J end lost 0 bases, and 14 bases lay between the germline ends. CDR3 nucleotide sequence: TGCGCCAGCAGTGAGTCTGGTCAGGAGGTCCCGAACACCGGGGAGCTGTTTTTT. Its translation: CASSESGQEVPNTGELFF.

This chain connects TRBV30 to TRBJ1-1; no reliable D call. V shed 1 base and J shed 1 base, with 13 bases lying between them. In germline, CDR1 is GTSNPN, CDR2 SVGIG (reference sequence). The CDR3 has 15 amino acids. The DNA for the CDR3 is TGTGCCTGGAGTGGGGTCGAGGGTTGGAACACTGAAGCTTTCTTT. Its protein product is CAWSGVEGWNTEAFF.

The chain couples TRBV18 to TRBJ2-2, with 10 nucleotides matching TRBD2. Germline CDR1 is KGHSH and CDR2 is LQKENI. The CDR3 length is 16 residues. V shed 2 bases, J shed 0 bases, and the junction held 0 bases outside the gene matches. CDR3 amino acids: CASSPGLAANTGELFF. CDR3 DNA: TGTGCCAGCTCACCAGGACTAGCGGCGAACACCGGGGAGCTGTTTTTT.

This sequence joins TRBV28 and TRBJ2-2; perhaps TRBD2 as D (5 bases). There are 15 residues in the CDR3. Germline V gene lookup returns CDR1 MDHEN and CDR2 SYDVKM. Trimming shortened V by 1 base and J by 1 base, and 7 bases separated the two germline ends. The CDR3 loop reads CASSLFGGNTGELFF. The DNA for the CDR3 is TGTGCCAGCAGTTTATTCGGAGGGAACACCGGGGAGCTGTTTTTT.

The chain's CDR3 is CASNPRTGVDEQFF. CDR3 bases: TGTGCCAGTAACCCCCGGACAGGGGTTGATGAGCAGTTCTTC. This chain connects TRBV19 to TRBJ2-1, with 9 bases fitting TRBD1. The CDR3 contains 14 residues. Trimming at V came to 7 bases and at J to 8 bases, leaving 9 bases not matched to a gene. From germline, CDR1 is LNHDA and CDR2 SQIVND (reference sequence).

The V call is TRBV27, the J call TRBJ2-4; D gene unclear. This CDR3 has 17 residues. Germline V gene lookup returns CDR1 MNHEY and CDR2 SMNVEV (reference sequence). Trimming took 2 bases from V and 0 from J, leaving 14 bases between them. CDR3 region: CASSLRRTDQAKNIQYF. The CDR3 nucleotides read TGTGCCAGCAGTTTAAGGCGTACAGACCAAGCCAAAAACATTCAGTACTTC.

J is TRBJ2-2 and V is TRBV9, with D possibly being TRBD2 (6 bases). The CDR3 spans 12 residues. V shed 6 bases and J shed 5 bases, with 8 bases lying between them. CDR1 and CDR2 (germline): SGDLS, YYNGEE. DNA for the CDR3: TGTGCCAGCACCCGGGGGACCGGGGAGCTGTTTTTT. Its translation is CASTRGTGELFF.

J is TRBJ1-2 and V is TRBV4-3, with a tentative D call TRBD1 (6 bases). This CDR3 has 16 residues. Germline lookup yields CDR1 LGHNA and CDR2 YSLEER. V lost 0 bases and J lost 7, with 18 bases in between. The CDR3 bases are TGCGCCAGCAGCCAAGATGCCCAGGGGTCGGTCTTTGGCTACACCTTC. It encodes CASSQDAQGSVFGYTF.

J is TRBJ1-5 and V is TRBV19; 11 nucleotides line up with TRBD1. The trim removed 7 bases at V and 6 bases at J, leaving 2 bases unmatched. CDR3 length: 13 residues. Per the germline V gene, CDR1 is LNHDA and CDR2 is SQIVND (reference sequence). CDR3 region: CASKGQGGQPQHF. The CDR3 DNA is TGTGCCAGTAAGGGACAGGGGGGTCAGCCCCAGCATTTT. The variable domain in full, completed from reference TRBV19 and TRBJ1-5, reads DGGITQSPKYLFRKEGQNVTLSCEQNLNHDAMYWYRQDPGQGLRLIYYSQIVNDFQKGDIAEGYSVSREKKESFPLTVTSAQKNPTAFYLCASKGQGGQPQHFGDGTRLSIL.

CDR3 DNA sequence: TGTGCCAGTAGTAAAGGGGAAAGCTCCTACAATGAGCAGTTCTTC. Translated: CASSKGESSYNEQFF. The chain carries TRBV19 and TRBJ2-1, with TRBD1 as a possible D gene (5 bases). This CDR3 region has 15 residues. The germline V gene encodes CDR1 LNHDA and CDR2 SQIVND (reference sequence). The ends were cut back, 4 bases at V and 0 bases at J, with 10 bases in the middle.

This clone was observed once. Here the CDR3 reads CASSGGTGTYNEQFF. As DNA, the CDR3 is TGCGCCAGCAGCGGGGGGACAGGGACCTACAATGAGCAGTTCTTC. The V and J genes are TRBV4-3 and TRBJ2-1, with 9 nucleotides matching TRBD1. Germline V gene sequence: CDR1 LGHNA, CDR2 YSLEER. This CDR3 is 15 amino acids long. The V and J ends lost 5 bases and 2 bases, in that order; junction bases with no gene match: 4.

The rearrangement joins TRBV28 to TRBJ1-5; D gene unclear. The CDR3 spans 13 residues. Germline CDR1 is MDHEN and CDR2 is SYDVKM. The V end lost 1 base, the J end lost 5 bases, and 6 bases lay between the germline ends. For the CDR3, the DNA is TGTGCCAGCAGTTTATTGGGCGATCAGCCCCAGCATTTT. This encodes CASSLLGDQPQHF.

V gene TRBV5-4 combines with J gene TRBJ2-3, with 12 bases that match TRBD2. The CDR3 is 17 residues long. The V segment lost 4 bases and the J segment 0 bases; nucleotides outside the gene matches: 6. Germline loops: CDR1 SGHNT, CDR2 YYREEE (reference sequence). The CDR3 sequence is CASSPGGTSGSTDTQYF. CDR3 bases: TGTGCCAGCAGCCCGGGGGGGACTAGCGGGAGCACAGATACGCAGTATTTT.

This rearrangement joins TRBV10-3 to TRBJ2-7; tentatively, D is TRBD2 (6 bases). The CDR3 is made up of 14 amino acids. Trimming left V 4 bases short and J 7 bases short, with 17 bases between. In germline, CDR1 is ENHRY, CDR2 SYGVKD. CDR3 loop: CAISVGGPMGEQYF. The CDR3 DNA is TGTGCCATCAGTGTAGGAGGGCCTATGGGGGAGCAGTACTTC.

The chain uses TRBV4-3 and TRBJ1-1, with D possibly matching TRBD1 (6 bases). V was cut by 3 bases and J by 6 bases, with 20 bases left in between. The CDR3 loop spans 16 amino acids. CDR1 is LGHNA, CDR2 YSLEER, per germline. The CDR3 protein is CASSQFLSPGQPEAFF. CDR3 nucleotide sequence: TGCGCCAGCAGCCAGTTCCTAAGCCCCGGACAGCCTGAAGCTTTCTTT.